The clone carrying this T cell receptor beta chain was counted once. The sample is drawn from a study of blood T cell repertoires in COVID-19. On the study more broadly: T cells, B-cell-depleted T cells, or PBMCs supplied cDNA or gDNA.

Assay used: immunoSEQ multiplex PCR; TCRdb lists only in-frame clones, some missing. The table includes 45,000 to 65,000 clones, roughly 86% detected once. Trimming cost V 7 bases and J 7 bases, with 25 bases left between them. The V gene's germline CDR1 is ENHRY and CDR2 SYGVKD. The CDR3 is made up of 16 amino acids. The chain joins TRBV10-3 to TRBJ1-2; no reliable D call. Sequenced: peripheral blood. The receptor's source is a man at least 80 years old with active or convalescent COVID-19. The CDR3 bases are TGTGCCATCACCGAGGGAGGAGGGAGGGTAACGAGTGGCTACACCTTC. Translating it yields CAITEGGGRVTSGYTF.